This TCR beta chain is drawn from a study of OX40 agonist ivuxolimab in advanced cancers. With regard to the full study: The costimulatory receptor OX40 (CD134) was targeted by ivuxolimab, a fully human IgG2 agonistic monoclonal antibody. Intravenous ivuxolimab was administered to patients every 2 weeks at six dose levels: 0.01, 0.1, 0.3, 1.5, 3 and 10 mg/kg. Of the approximately 50 dose-escalation patients, hepatocellular carcinoma was present in approximately 20, melanoma in around 15, renal cell carcinoma in 9 and head and neck cancer in 9. The dose-escalation cohort was about 87% male with a mean age of about 54 years, ranging from roughly 20 to 80. Prior anti-PD-1, anti-PD-L1 or anti-CTLA-4 therapy was permitted, and checkpoint inhibitors had been received by roughly 42% of dose-escalation patients. Partial responses occurred in three dose-escalation patients, of whom one had hepatocellular carcinoma and two had cutaneous melanoma. Peripheral TCRbeta sequencing aimed to test whether ivuxolimab altered TCR sequence diversity and caused clonal T-cell expansion. The paper reports the monotherapy dose-escalation portion (N of about 56 patients) of the phase I ivuxolimab trial.

What the study reported, not specific to this receptor: Low levels of normalized T-cell clonal expansion were also shown by some nonresponding patients. The antigen specificity of the peripheral T cells that underwent clonal expansion was not determined. In partial responders in the 0.1-3.0 mg/kg groups, normalized peripheral clonal expansion was found to be among the lowest, especially among CD8+ T cells. At doses from 0.1 to 3.0 mg/kg, clonal expansion was seen in both CD4+ and CD8+ blood T cells between baseline and week 6. On average, CD8+ T cells showed more expanded clones than CD4+ T cells after ivuxolimab.

Genomic DNA was extracted from sorted cells for sequencing of the TCRbeta CDR3 region. TCRbeta CDR3 regions were sequenced using the immunoSEQ Assay. Held by TCRdb, this immuneACCESS table contains in-frame sequences only and omits some clones. Under half of the omission traces to an unresolved V gene where checked; the cause of the rest is unknown. For this sample there are 53,000 or so clones; 84% appear just once. The leading ten clones occupy around 4.3% of the sample. Patients with autoimmune disease history or receiving systemic immunosuppression were excluded from the trial. In every dose cohort, peripheral blood was drawn for TCR sequencing at baseline, cycle 4 day 1, and cycle 7 day 1. The samples were drawn from a first-in-human, open-label, multicenter phase I dose-escalation trial of ivuxolimab. Adults with locally advanced or metastatic melanoma, renal cell carcinoma, hepatocellular carcinoma or head and neck squamous cell carcinoma were enrolled in the trial. Before TCR sequencing, CD4+ and CD8+ T cells were separately sorted from peripheral blood.

From the cysteine up to the phenylalanine, the CDR3 has a length of 13 residues. Left in the record is the CDR3 DNA by itself, 39 bases read in frame from the first base. V loses 4 bases, J loses 4 bases, and the germline ends lie 10 bases apart. The germline V gene gives CDR1 as SGHTA and CDR2 as FQGNSA. In this sample, this clone turned up once. Its specific antigen is unknown. No much larger clone is present one base from it, and per-base qualities are unavailable. The material was CD4+ or CD8+ T cells sorted from blood, obtained in a trial of the OX40 agonist ivuxolimab. The chain was built from TRBV7-2 and TRBJ1-1; the D gene assignment is ambiguous. This TCR was recovered from an adult with an advanced solid tumor such as melanoma, head and neck, liver or kidney cancer. The CDR3 sequence is CASSSPLGTEAFF. The bases read TGTGCCAGCAGCTCACCATTGGGCACTGAAGCTTTCTTT.